Described below is a single T cell receptor beta chain sequence and its context. Trimming pared 8 bases from V and 4 bases from J, leaving 16 bases between. This CDR3 is built from 14 residues. The germline V gene has CDR1 MNHEY and CDR2 SVGAGI. RNA totalling roughly 0.45 to 1 ug underwent reverse transcription with random hexamers. Via MiXCR, TCRdb re-called the immunoSEQ multiplex PCR reads, giving one row per CDR3 protein. The sample has roughly 130,000 distinct CDR3 sequences, about 95% seen once. The sample comes from a study of CD8 T cells in Susac syndrome. V usage is TRBV6-5 and J usage is TRBJ2-3; D gene ambiguous. Sequencing was performed on CD4+ T cells from PBMCs. This TCR was recovered from a human donor in good health. In DNA, the CDR3 is TGTGCCAGCGTTTCTAGAAGGAAGGCAGATACGCAGTATTTT. Translation gives CASVSRRKADTQYF.